This T cell receptor (beta chain) comes out of a study of blood T cell repertoires in COVID-19. Study-wide background: Sources were T cells, B-cell-depleted T cells, or PBMCs; the material itself was cDNA or gDNA.

The ends lost 0 bases at V and 3 bases at J; junction bases unmatched: 6. Germline loops: CDR1 ENHRY, CDR2 SYGVKD. CDR3 length: 16 amino acids. Cohorts were assigned according to the clinical history that participants reported. In the original workflow: Nucleated cell counts were estimated from reference gene primer amplification. Profiling relied on immunoSEQ multiplex PCR, and the TCRdb table lists in-frame clones only, not all of them. That table is the source of V, J and clone size, and D and trimming were worked out from the DNA. The sample lists about 300,000 clones; approximately 90% were seen once.

The sequencing input was PBMCs or T cells enriched from blood (not recorded which). The receptor comes from a young man who had recovered from COVID-19. The V gene is TRBV10-3, the J gene TRBJ2-7, with TRBD2 matching over 9 bases. The CDR3: CAISESRASGNYEQYF. The CDR3 DNA sequence: TGTGCCATCAGTGAGTCGCGGGCTAGCGGGAACTACGAGCAGTACTTC.